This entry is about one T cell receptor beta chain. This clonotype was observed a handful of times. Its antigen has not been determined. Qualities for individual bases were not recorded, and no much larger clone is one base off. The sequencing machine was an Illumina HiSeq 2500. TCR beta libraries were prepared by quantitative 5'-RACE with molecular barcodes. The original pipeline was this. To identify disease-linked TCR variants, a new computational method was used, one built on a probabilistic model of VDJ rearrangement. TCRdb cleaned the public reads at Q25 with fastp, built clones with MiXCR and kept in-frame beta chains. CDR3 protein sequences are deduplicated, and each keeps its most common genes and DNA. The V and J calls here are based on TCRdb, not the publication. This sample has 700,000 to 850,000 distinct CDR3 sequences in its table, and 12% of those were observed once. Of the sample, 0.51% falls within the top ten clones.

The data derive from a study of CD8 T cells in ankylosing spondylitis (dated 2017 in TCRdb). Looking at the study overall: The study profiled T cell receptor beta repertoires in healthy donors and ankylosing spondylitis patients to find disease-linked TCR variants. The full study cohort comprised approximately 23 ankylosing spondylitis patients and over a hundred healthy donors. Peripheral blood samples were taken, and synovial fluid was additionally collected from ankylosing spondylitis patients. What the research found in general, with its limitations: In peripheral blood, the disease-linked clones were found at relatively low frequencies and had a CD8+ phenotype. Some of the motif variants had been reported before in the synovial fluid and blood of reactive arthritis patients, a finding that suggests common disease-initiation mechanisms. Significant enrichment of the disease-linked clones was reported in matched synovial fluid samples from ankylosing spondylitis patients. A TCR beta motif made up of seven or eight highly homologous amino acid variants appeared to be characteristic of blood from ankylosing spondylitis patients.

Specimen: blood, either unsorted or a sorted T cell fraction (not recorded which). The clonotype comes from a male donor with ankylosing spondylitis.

The sequenced DNA is TGCAGCGGGCGCCTAGCGGCAAGCACAGATACGCAGTATTTT. It specifies CSGRLAASTDTQYF. The sequence joins TRBV20-1 to TRBJ2-3; 7 bases in the junction line up with TRBD2. The CDR3, cysteine through phenylalanine, is 14 amino acids long. Of all the DNA, just the CDR3 is kept, 42 bases in frame from base 1. CDR1 is given as DFQATT and CDR2 as SNEGSKA, both from the germline V gene (reference sequence).